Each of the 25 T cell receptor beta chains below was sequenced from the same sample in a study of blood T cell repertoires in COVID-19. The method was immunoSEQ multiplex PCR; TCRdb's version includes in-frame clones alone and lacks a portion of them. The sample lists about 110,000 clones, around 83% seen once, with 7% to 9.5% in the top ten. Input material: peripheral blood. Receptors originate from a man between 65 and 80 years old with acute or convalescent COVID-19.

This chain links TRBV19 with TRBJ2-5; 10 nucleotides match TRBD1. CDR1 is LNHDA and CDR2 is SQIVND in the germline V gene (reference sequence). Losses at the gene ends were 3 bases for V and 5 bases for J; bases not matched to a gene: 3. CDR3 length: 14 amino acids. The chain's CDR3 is CASSMTGGLETQYF. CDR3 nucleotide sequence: TGTGCCAGTAGTATGACAGGGGGCTTGGAGACCCAGTACTTC.

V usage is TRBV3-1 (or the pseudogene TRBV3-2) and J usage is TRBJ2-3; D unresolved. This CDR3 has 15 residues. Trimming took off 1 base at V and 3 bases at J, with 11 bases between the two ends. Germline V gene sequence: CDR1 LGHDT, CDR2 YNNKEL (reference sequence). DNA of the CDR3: TGTGCCAGCAGCCAAGGAGCATACGGGACAGATACGCAGTATTTT. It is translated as CASSQGAYGTDTQYF.

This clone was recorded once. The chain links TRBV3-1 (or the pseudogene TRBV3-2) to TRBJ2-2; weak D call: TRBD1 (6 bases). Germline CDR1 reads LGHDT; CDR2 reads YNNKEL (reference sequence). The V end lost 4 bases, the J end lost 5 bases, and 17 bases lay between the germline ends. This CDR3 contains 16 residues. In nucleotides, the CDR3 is TGTGCCAGCAGCCCTCGGACAGCGAGTGGGACCGGGGAGCTGTTTTTT. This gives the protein CASSPRTASGTGELFF.

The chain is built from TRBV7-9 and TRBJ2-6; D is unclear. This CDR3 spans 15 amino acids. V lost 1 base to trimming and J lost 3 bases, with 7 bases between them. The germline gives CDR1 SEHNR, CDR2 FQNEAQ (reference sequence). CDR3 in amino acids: CASSLGISGANVLTF. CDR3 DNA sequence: TGTGCCAGCAGCTTAGGTATCAGTGGGGCCAACGTCCTGACTTTC.

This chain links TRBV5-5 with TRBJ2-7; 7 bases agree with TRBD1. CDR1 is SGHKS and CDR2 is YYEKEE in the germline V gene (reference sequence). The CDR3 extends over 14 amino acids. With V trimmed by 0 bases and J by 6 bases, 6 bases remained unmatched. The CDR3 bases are TGTGCCAGCAGCTTGGAACAGGGGTCTATCGAGCAGTACTTC. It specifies CASSLEQGSIEQYF. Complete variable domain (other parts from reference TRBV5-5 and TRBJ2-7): DAGVTQSPTHLIKTRGQQVTLRCSPISGHKSVSWYQQVLGQGPQFIFQYYEKEERGRGNFPDRFSARQFPNYSSELNVNALLLGDSALYLCASSLEQGSIEQYFGPGTRLTVT.

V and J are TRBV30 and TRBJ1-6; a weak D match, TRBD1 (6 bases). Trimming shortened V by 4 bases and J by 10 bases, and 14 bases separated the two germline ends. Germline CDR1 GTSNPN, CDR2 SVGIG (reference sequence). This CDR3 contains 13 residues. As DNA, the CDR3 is TGTGCCTGGAATCGGCAGGGACAATCACCCCTCCACTTT. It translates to CAWNRQGQSPLHF.

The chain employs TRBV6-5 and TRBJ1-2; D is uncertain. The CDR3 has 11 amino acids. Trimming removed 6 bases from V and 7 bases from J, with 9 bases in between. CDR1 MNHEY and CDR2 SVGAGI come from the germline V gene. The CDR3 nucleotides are TGTGCCAGCAGGCTAAACAGTGGCTACACCTTC. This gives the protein CASRLNSGYTF.

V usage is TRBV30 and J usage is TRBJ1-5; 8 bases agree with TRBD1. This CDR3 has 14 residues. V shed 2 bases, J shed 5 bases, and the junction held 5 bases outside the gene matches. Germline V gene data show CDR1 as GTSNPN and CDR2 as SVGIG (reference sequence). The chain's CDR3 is CAWSRKTGDQPQHF. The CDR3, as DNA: TGTGCCTGGAGTAGGAAGACAGGGGATCAGCCCCAGCATTTT.

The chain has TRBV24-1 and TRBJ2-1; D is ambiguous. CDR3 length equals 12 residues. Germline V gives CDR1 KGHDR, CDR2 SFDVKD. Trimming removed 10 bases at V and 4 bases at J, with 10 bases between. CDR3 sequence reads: CATSTTYNEQFF. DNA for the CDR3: TGTGCCACTAGCACAACTTACAATGAGCAGTTCTTC.

CDR3 amino acids: CASSLGQAGANVLTF. Written as DNA, the CDR3 is TGCGCCAGCAGCTTGGGGCAAGCGGGGGCCAACGTCCTGACTTTC. The chain recombines TRBV5-1 with TRBJ2-6; D not certain. CDR1 SGHRS and CDR2 YFSETQ come from the germline V gene. This CDR3 region has 15 residues. V lost 0 bases and J 4 bases, leaving 8 bases between the germline ends.

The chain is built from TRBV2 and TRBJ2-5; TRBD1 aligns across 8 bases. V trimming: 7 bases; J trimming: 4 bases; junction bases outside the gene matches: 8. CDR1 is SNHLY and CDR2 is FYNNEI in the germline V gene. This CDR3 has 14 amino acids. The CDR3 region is CASTTTGDGETQYF. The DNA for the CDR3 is TGTGCCAGCACAACGACAGGGGACGGAGAGACCCAGTACTTC. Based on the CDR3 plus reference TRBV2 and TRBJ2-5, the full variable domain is EPEVTQTPSHQVTQMGQEVILRCVPISNHLYFYWYRQILGQKVEFLVSFYNNEISEKSEIFDDQFSVERPDGSNFTLKIRSTKLEDSAMYFCASTTTGDGETQYFGPGTRLLVL.

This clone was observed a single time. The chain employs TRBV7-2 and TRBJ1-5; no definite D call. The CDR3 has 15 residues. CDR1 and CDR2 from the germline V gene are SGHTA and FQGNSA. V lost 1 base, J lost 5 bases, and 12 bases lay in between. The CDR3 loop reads CASSLEGRTDQPQHF. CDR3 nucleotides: TGTGCCAGCAGCTTAGAGGGCAGGACTGATCAGCCCCAGCATTTT.

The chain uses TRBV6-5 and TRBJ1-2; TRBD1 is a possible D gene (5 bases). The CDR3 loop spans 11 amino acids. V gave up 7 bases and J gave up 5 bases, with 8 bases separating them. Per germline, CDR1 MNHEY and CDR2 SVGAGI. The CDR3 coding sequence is TGTGCCAGCACTCGGACATATGGCTACACCTTC. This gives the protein CASTRTYGYTF.

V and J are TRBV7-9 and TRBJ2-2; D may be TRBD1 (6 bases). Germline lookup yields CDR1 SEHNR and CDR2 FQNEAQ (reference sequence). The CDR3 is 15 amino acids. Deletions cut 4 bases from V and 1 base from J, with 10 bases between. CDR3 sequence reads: CASSSQGRNTGELFF. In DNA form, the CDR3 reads TGTGCCAGCAGCTCCCAGGGGAGGAACACCGGGGAGCTGTTTTTT.

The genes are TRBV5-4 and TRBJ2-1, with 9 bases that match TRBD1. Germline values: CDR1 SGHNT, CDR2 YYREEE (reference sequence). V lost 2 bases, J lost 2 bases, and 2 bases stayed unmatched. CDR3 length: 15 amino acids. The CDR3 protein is CASSFGDRAYNEQFF. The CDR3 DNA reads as TGTGCCAGCAGCTTTGGGGACAGGGCCTACAATGAGCAGTTCTTC.

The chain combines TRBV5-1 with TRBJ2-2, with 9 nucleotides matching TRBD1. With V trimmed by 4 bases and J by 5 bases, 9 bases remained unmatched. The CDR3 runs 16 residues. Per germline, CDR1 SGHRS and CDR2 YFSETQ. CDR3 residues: CASSKSPTGGTGELFF. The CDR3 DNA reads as TGCGCCAGCAGCAAGTCACCGACAGGGGGGACCGGGGAGCTGTTTTTT.

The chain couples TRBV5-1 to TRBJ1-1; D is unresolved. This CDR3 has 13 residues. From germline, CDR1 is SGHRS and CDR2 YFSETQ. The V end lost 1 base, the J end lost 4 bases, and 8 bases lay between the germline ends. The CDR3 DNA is TGCGCCAGCAGCTTGATGTGGGCCACTGAAGCTTTCTTT. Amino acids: CASSLMWATEAFF.

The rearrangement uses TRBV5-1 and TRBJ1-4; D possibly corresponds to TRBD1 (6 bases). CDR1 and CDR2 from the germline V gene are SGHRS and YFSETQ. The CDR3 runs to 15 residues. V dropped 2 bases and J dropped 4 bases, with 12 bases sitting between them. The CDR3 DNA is TGCGCCAGCAGCTTTCAGGGGTTCGGTAATGAAAAACTGTTTTTT. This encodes CASSFQGFGNEKLFF.

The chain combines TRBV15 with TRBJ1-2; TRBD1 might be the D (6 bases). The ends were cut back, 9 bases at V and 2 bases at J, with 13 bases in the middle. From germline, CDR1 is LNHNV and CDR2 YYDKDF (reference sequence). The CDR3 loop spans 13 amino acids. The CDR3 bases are TGTGCCACTAGGGGGGGGCGCAACTATGGCTACACCTTC. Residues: CATRGGRNYGYTF.

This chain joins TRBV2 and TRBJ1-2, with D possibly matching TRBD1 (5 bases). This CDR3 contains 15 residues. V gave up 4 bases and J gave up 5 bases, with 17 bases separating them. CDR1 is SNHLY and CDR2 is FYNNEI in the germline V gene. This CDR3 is CASSVIRVSDYGYTF. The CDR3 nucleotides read TGTGCCAGCAGTGTAATCAGGGTGTCAGATTATGGCTACACCTTC.

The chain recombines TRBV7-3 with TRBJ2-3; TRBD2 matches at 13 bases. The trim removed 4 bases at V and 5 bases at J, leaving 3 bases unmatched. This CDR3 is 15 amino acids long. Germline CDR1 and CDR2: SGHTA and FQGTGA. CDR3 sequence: CASSSTSGRIDTQYF. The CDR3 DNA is TGTGCCAGCAGCTCGACTAGCGGGAGGATAGATACGCAGTATTTT.

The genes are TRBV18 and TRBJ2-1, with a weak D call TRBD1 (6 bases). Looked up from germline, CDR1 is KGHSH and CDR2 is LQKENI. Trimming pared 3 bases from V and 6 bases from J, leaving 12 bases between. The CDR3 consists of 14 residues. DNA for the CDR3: TGTGCCAGCTCACCCAACGACAGGTCCAATGAGCAGTTCTTC. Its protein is CASSPNDRSNEQFF.

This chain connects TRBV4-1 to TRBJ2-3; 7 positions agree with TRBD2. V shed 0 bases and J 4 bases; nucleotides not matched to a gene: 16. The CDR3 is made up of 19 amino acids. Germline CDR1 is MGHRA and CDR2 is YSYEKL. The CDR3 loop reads CASSQDDPARGSGADTQYF. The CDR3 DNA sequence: TGCGCCAGCAGCCAAGATGACCCCGCTCGCGGGAGCGGGGCAGATACGCAGTATTTT.

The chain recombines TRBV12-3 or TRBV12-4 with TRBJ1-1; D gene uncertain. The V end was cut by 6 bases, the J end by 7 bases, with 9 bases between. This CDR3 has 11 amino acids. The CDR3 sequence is CASSRTLEAFF. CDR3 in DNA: TGTGCCAGCAGCAGAACCCTTGAAGCTTTCTTT.

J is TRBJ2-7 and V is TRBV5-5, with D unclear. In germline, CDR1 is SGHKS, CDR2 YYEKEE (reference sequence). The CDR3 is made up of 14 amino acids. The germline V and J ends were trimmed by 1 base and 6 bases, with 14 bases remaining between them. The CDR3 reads CASSLFPGSSEQYF. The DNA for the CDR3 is TGTGCCAGCAGCTTGTTTCCAGGATCGTCCGAGCAGTACTTC.